What follows is one T cell receptor beta chain and its context. CDR1 is SQVTM, CDR2 ANQGSEA, per germline. CDR3 length: 13 residues. Trimming removed 3 bases from V and 0 bases from J, with 7 bases in between. Original processing methods: Reference gene primer amplification yielded estimated nucleated cell counts. Here immunoSEQ multiplex PCR was the method, and the copy in TCRdb shows in-frame clones only, minus some. That table is the source of V, J and clone size, and D and trimming were worked out from the DNA. The data hold nearly 90,000 clones, with about two thirds observed a single time. The data are from a study of blood T cell repertoires in COVID-19. Across the study: From the United States, Italy and Spain came samples of acute and convalescent COVID-19. Sources were T cells, B-cell-depleted T cells, or PBMCs; the material itself was cDNA or gDNA.

Sample: peripheral blood. This clonotype was obtained from a woman older than 75 with acute or convalescent COVID-19. V gene TRBV29-1 combines with J gene TRBJ2-3; D not certain. The CDR3 reads CSVESYSTDTQYF. In DNA, the CDR3 is TGCAGCGTTGAGAGTTATAGCACAGATACGCAGTATTTT.